The rows below give T cell receptor beta chains drawn from one sample of a study of vaccination effects on CD4 cells after COVID-19. Libraries were prepared by immunoSEQ multiplex PCR; TCRdb keeps only in-frame clonotypes and omits some of them. Of over 20,000 clones in the sample, roughly 70% were seen once. These receptors have no known antigen. The specimen comprised CD4+ T cells from PBMCs cultured with a peptide pool, sampled before COVID-19 vaccination. These receptors originate from a human donor who had a prior SARS-CoV-2 infection. Each CDR3 is given with its conserved first and last residue. A D gene is named only where the DNA matches it firmly. Rows give clone size only sometimes, using once, few, many, or a class for an expanded clone.

D	V	size	J	DNA	CDR3
.	TRBV3-1/TRBV3-2	.	TRBJ1-2	TGTGCCAGCAGCAACAGGGAATATGGCTACACCTTC	CASSNREYGYTF
.	TRBV5-6	few	TRBJ1-1	TGTGCCAGCAGCTTTTTACAGGTCACTGAAGCTTTCTTT	CASSFLQVTEAFF
.	TRBV2	.	TRBJ2-7	TGTGCCAGCAGAAGGCGGACCCCTGACGAGCAGTACTTC	CASRRRTPDEQYF
.	TRBV12-5	.	TRBJ2-3	TGTGCTAGTGGTTTGGGACTCGCGAGCACAGATACGCAGTATTTT	CASGLGLASTDTQYF
.	TRBV19	few	TRBJ1-6	TGTGCCACAAGATCCGGCGGGGCTGATTCACCCCTCCACTTT	CATRSGGADSPLHF
TRBD1	TRBV5-1	.	TRBJ1-2	TGCGCCAGCAGCTTGAAACAGGGGATTGACGGCTACACCTTC	CASSLKQGIDGYTF
TRBD2	TRBV10-3	few	TRBJ2-3	TGTGCCATCAGTGAGGGCGGGAGTCTCGCAGATACGCAGTATTTT	CAISEGGSLADTQYF
.	TRBV6-1	.	TRBJ2-6	TGTGCCAGCAGTGAAGAAGTAAGGTATGGGGCCAACGTCCTGACTTTC	CASSEEVRYGANVLTF
.	TRBV12-5	few	TRBJ1-5	TGTGCTAGTGGTTTATATTTGGCCGTTTGGGGAAAAGGGGGCAATCAGCCCCAGCATTTT	CASGLYLAVWGKGGNQPQHF
.	TRBV5-1	.	TRBJ1-4	TGCGCCAGCAGCTCGCAGGGAACCGAAGAAAAACTGTTTTTT	CASSSQGTEEKLFF
TRBD1	TRBV15	.	TRBJ2-2	TGTGCCACCAGCAAGGGCGGACAGGGGGGGGCCGGGGAGCTGTTTTTT	CATSKGGQGGAGELFF
.	TRBV11-2	.	TRBJ2-7	TGTGCCAGCAGCTTAGCGGTCAGCTCCTACGAGCAGTACTTC	CASSLAVSSYEQYF
TRBD1	TRBV4-3	.	TRBJ2-7	TGCGCCAGCAGCCGGAGGACAGGAGCCTACGAGCAGTACTTC	CASSRRTGAYEQYF
.	TRBV11-3	.	TRBJ2-6	TGTGCCAGCAGCTTAGTGAAAGCGGGCCTCATATACTCTGGGGCCAACGTCCTGACTTTC	CASSLVKAGLIYSGANVLTF
.	TRBV7-3	.	TRBJ2-5	TGTGCCAGCAGCGTTTCAGGGGCGGAGACCCAGTACTTC	CASSVSGAETQYF
.	TRBV3-1/TRBV3-2	.	TRBJ2-1	TGTGCCAGCAGTCCCCCGGGACTCACCGCCTACAATGAGCAGTTCTTC	CASSPPGLTAYNEQFF
TRBD2	TRBV7-2	.	TRBJ2-3	TGTGCCAGCAGCTTAGGGGGACTAGCGGACACAGATACGCAGTATTTT	CASSLGGLADTDTQYF
TRBD2	TRBV10-1	.	TRBJ2-2	TGCGCCAGCAGTGCTGGGACTAGCGGGAGTAGGTGGGACACCGGGGAGCTGTTTTTT	CASSAGTSGSRWDTGELFF
.	TRBV6-5	.	TRBJ1-5	TGTGCCAGCATCGTTGGGGGGGGTGACCAGCCCCAGCATTTT	CASIVGGGDQPQHF
TRBD1	TRBV29-1	.	TRBJ1-3	TGCAGCGGAGGGACAGGGGTTGGAAACACCATATATTTT	CSGGTGVGNTIYF
TRBD1	TRBV9	.	TRBJ2-3	TGTGCCAGCAGCGGGACAGGGTCGACAGATACGCAGTATTTT	CASSGTGSTDTQYF
.	TRBV15	few	TRBJ1-5	TGTGCCACCAGCAGACCAAACACACCTCAGCCCCAGCATTTT	CATSRPNTPQPQHF
TRBD1	TRBV27	.	TRBJ1-2	TGTGCCAGCAGTTTACGACAGGGTGCCTATGGCTACACCTTC	CASSLRQGAYGYTF